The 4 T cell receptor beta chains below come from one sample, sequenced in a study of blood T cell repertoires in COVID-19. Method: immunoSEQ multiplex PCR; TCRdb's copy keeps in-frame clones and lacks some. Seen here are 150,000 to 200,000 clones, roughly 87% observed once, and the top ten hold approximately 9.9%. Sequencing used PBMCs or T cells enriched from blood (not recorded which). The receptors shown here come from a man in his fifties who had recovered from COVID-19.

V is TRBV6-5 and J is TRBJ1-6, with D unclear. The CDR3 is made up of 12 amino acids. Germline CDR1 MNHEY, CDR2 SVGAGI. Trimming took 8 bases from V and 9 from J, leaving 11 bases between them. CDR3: CASGGFGSPLHF. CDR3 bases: TGTGCCAGCGGAGGGTTCGGTTCACCCCTCCACTTT.

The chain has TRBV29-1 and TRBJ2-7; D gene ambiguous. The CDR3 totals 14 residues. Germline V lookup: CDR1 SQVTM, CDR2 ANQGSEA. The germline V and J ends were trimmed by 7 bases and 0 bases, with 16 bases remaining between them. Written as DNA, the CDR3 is TGCAGCGCCTCACCGACAACGAGCTCCTACGAGCAGTACTTC. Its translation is CSASPTTSSYEQYF.

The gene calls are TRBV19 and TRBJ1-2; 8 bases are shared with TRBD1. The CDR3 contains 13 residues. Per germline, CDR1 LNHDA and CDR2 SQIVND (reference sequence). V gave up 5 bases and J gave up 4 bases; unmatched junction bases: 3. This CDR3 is CASSHRGAYGYTF. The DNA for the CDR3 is TGTGCCAGTAGTCACAGGGGGGCCTATGGCTACACCTTC. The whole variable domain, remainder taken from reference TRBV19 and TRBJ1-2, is DGGITQSPKYLFRKEGQNVTLSCEQNLNHDAMYWYRQDPGQGLRLIYYSQIVNDFQKGDIAEGYSVSREKKESFPLTVTSAQKNPTAFYLCASSHRGAYGYTFGSGTRLTVV.

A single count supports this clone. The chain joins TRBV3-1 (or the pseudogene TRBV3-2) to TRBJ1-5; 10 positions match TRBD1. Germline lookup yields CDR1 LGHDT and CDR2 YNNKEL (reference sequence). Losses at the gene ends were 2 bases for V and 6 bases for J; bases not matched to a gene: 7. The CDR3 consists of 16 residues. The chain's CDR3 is CASSQRDRGYSQPQHF. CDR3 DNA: TGTGCCAGCAGCCAAAGGGACAGGGGATACAGTCAGCCCCAGCATTTT.